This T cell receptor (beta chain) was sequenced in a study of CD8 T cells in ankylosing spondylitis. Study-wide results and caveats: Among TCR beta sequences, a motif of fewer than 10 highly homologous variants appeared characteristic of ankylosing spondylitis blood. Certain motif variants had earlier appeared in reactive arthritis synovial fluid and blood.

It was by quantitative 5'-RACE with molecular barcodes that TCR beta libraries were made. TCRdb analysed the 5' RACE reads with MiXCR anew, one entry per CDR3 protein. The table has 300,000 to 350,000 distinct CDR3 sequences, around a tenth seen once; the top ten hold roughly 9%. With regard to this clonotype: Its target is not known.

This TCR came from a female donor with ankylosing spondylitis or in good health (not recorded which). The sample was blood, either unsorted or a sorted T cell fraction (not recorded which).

Written as DNA, the CDR3 is TGCGCCAGCAGCTTGTCGTCGGTGGGGGCGACTGAAGCTTTCTTT. This translates into CASSLSSVGATEAFF. This sequence joins TRBV5-1 and TRBJ1-1; the D gene is possibly TRBD1 (6 bases). The V end was cut by 1 base, the J end by 5 bases, with 15 bases between. This CDR3 is built from 15 residues. Germline CDR1 SGHRS, CDR2 YFSETQ. Variable domain in full (rest from reference TRBV5-1 and TRBJ1-1): KAGVTQTPRYLIKTRGQQVTLSCSPISGHRSVSWYQQTPGQGLQFLFEYFSETQRNKGNFPGRFSGRQFSNSRSEMNVSTLELGDSALYLCASSLSSVGATEAFFGQGTRLTVV.